Detailed here is one T cell receptor beta chain. The clone's antigen remains unknown. Base quality data are lacking; no much larger clone is found one base away. The library was prepared using the immunoSEQ multiplex PCR assay. The multiplex PCR relied on a mix of 60 forward primers for TCR Vbeta segments and 13 reverse primers for TCR Jbeta segments. The CDR3 region of rearranged TCR beta genes was amplified from genomic DNA by a multiplex PCR assay. The amplified TCR beta libraries were sequenced on the Illumina HiSeq System as 87-base-pair reads. Processing in the source paper ran as follows. Across the roughly 600 repertoires, a later analysis counted 80 million or so unique TCR beta chains, around 10 million of which were shared by at least two donors. Raw reads were error-corrected and collapsed into unique sequences with a nearest-neighbor algorithm that merged closely related sequences to remove PCR and sequencing errors. CDR3 sequences were aligned to IMGT reference sequences to assign V, D and J gene segments. For a sequence to be retained, at least a six-nucleotide match to both a V gene segment and a J gene segment was required. Rearrangements were classified as productive when the CDR3 lacked stop codons and remained in frame with V and J, and all other rearrangements were classified as non-productive. Following IMGT convention, CDR3 was defined as the stretch from the second conserved V-encoded cysteine to the conserved J-encoded phenylalanine. Sequences without an unambiguous match to a single V gene segment were excluded from the earlier analysis of about 640 of the donors. In an earlier analysis of several hundred of the donors, a V segment was called functional when productive rearrangements were above 56.7%, and segregating when the standard deviation between donors exceeded 5%. A statistical classification framework was developed to diagnose cytomegalovirus status using the catalog of TCR beta chain sequences. A later analysis assigned V and J genes by comparing TCR nucleotide sequences with IMGT/GENE-DB human TR gene sequences. A later analysis assigned CDR3 sequences and most-parsimonious VDJ recombination scenarios with the TCRdist pipeline. In a later analysis, each TCR beta chain was defined by its CDR3 amino acid sequence together with its V-gene family, and reads lacking a unique V-gene family were excluded. In a later analysis, fewer than 600 highly shared, low-generation-probability nucleotide sequences were removed to address suspected cross-contamination and a sequencing artifact. For each public chain, a later analysis derived a clonal expansion index from normalized ranks of inferred template counts within each repertoire. In a later analysis, generation probabilities were computed using a VDJ recombination model fitted to out-of-frame rearrangements, and the results were checked against IGoR. Hypergeometric tests were used in a later analysis to score TCR-TCR, TCR-HLA and TCR-CMV co-occurrence, with a repertoire-size bias correction applied to the TCR pairs. To estimate false discovery rates, a later analysis permuted the HLA or CMV assignments 20 times. In a later analysis, co-occurring TCRs were grouped using DBSCAN, and TCRdist sequence similarity was added for clustering within HLA-allele-positive subsets. Repertoires with fewer than 30,000 or more than 120,000 public chains were left out of co-occurrence clustering, as were roughly five repertoires with anomalous nucleotide sharing. The clones in this table, taken by TCRdb from immuneACCESS, are in-frame only. Not every clone is retained; where verified, under half of the shortfall comes from an unresolved V gene, and the cause of the rest is unknown. The DNA was the basis for D and trimming; V, J and clone size are from that table. For this sample the table gives about 140,000 clones, of which about three quarters were detected only once. Of the sample, around 1.5% is held by the ten largest clones.

The data belong to a study of cytomegalovirus exposure and HLA in healthy donors listed by TCRdb under 2017. Regarding the study in general: An earlier analysis of approximately 550 of the donors reported 250 to 350 Gb of sequence data and some 100 million unique TCR beta sequences from roughly 200 million T cells. About 300 gigabases of sequencing data and tens of millions of unique TCR sequences were included in an early release covering around 600 HLA-typed donors. The genetic ancestry cluster associated with self-reported Caucasian donors included about 81% of the 300 to 400 genotyped donors. The aim of the study was to test whether cataloging public T cell receptors could identify signatures of past pathogen exposure. The study profiled the T cell repertoires of 500 to 800 subjects by immunosequencing and related them to cytomegalovirus serostatus. A separate validation cohort of about 110 different subjects was used in addition to the 666-subject first cohort. To predict cytomegalovirus infection status, the study brought together high-throughput TCR immunosequencing, statistical association of individual TCRs with disease status, and machine learning. A later analysis re-analyzed previously published TCR beta repertoires from several hundred donors and added high-resolution HLA genotyping to study TCR occurrence patterns. In the later analysis, no new phenotypic data were used to find candidate immune exposures; instead, reliance was placed on TCR beta sequences and their occurrence across donors. In an earlier analysis of 550 to 700 of the donors, high-throughput TCR beta sequencing was used to judge whether each TCR beta V gene segment behaved as functional or pseudogenic. Donor age, sex, ethnicity and CMV serostatus were collected together with the repertoire data. In a later genetic analysis, genome-wide SNP genotypes for about three fifths of the 666 donors were used, and that subset was treated as a discovery cohort. Every discovery cohort repertoire had been produced on one sequencing platform. HLA typing included class I and class II loci at four-digit resolution. Typing coverage varied by locus: about 629-630 donors for A, B, C, DRB1 and DQB1; approximately 500 for DQA1; about 570 for DPA1; around 490 for DPB1. Several DR-DQ haplotypes were treated as single units for association and clustering because of strong linkage in the cohort. Among 398 genotyped donors of the cohort, an average of approximately 250,000 unique TCR beta nucleotide sequences were sequenced per donor, approximately 20% of them non-productive.

The cohort consisted of 666 healthy bone marrow donors. At the time of sampling, every cohort member was nominally healthy, though immune exposures that went unrecorded were likely present. The donor tested CMV seronegative and was one of the 352 seronegative cohort members. A peripheral blood sample was provided by each donor, and peripheral blood mononuclear cells were used for TCR beta sequencing. The Qiagen DNeasy Blood Extraction Kit was used to extract genomic DNA from the blood cell samples. Clipping removes 6 bases from V and 2 bases from J, with 3 as the unmatched junction base count. Including the terminal cysteine and phenylalanine, the CDR3 comprises 13 residues. Here the CDR3 DNA is all that survives: 39 bases in frame from base 1. CDR1 and CDR2, looked up from the germline V gene (reference sequence), are LNHDA and SQIVND. Beyond this particular receptor, the publication reports: Most CMV-associated TCR beta chains appeared to be HLA-restricted in a later analysis, and the HLA associations seemed to be driven largely by CMV exposure. An association between a missense DCLRE1C variant and V-gene and J-gene trimming of TCR beta chains was found in a later genetic analysis and replicated in an independent cohort. A few of the identified cytomegalovirus-associated TCR beta chains were confirmed in vitro to be specific for cytomegalovirus antigens. In a later analysis, HLA-associated TCR beta chains showed more clonal expansion and lower generation probabilities than non-associated chains that were equally common. In an earlier analysis of some 500 of the donors, most TCR beta V segments were observed in productive rearrangements about 90% or about 30% of the time, broadly matching IMGT annotations. This cohort had only TCR beta chains sequenced, and the lack of alpha or paired-chain data limited which features could be detected. It was suggested by the authors that the approach could potentially be generalized to other disease states and immunological phenotypes. Because counts were too low, about 18 rarely observed V segments, including chromosome 9 orphons, were excluded from the earlier analysis of around 640 of the donors. Linkage disequilibrium might explain the correlated functional status among segregating V segments, but an unknown experimental factor could not be ruled out. Immune exposure information for the cohort was limited to CMV serostatus. The study listed 164 TCR beta chains as associated with cytomegalovirus. The classifier was reported to diagnose cytomegalovirus status with high specificity and sensitivity in both the original and validation cohorts. At a false discovery rate of 0.05, a later analysis linked 16,951 TCR beta sequences to specific HLA alleles. Most TCR sequences were seen in very few donors, while some public TCRs were found in many individuals. When HLA alleles, especially DR and DQ, strongly co-occurred, attributing TCR associations to individual alleles was difficult. Because HLA typing was unavailable for some donors at each locus, only the typed subset was used in association tests. Roughly uniform sequencing depth across donors was assumed in presence/absence analyses, although this assumption may not hold. A further reported finding was that TCR beta sequences accurately predicted the HLA-A and HLA-B alleles for most subjects in the first cohort. According to a later analysis, parvovirus B19, influenza, CMV and Epstein-Barr virus appeared linked to several top co-occurrence clusters. The 87-base-pair reads could not distinguish some IMGT-functional V segments, including TRBV6-2 and TRBV6-3, so those segments were excluded. According to a later analysis, TCR association rates differed among HLA loci, with DRB1 alleles showing the most associated TCRs and HLA-C alleles showing the fewest. The sequencing pipeline was judged likely to have produced a cluster of highly shared sequence variants as a technical artifact. Compared with the roughly 700-donor mean, donors in an Asian-associated ancestry cluster had fewer N-insertions in productive TCRs, according to a later genetic analysis.

The receptor's source is a female donor in good health and CMV-seronegative. Sequenced material: PBMCs. The chain is made from TRBV19 and TRBJ1-2; 7 bases in between match TRBD1. The CDR3 region reads CASSTTGNYGYTF. The sequence in DNA is TGTGCCAGTAGCACGACAGGGAACTATGGCTACACCTTC.